This TCR beta chain was found in a study of T cells in localized non-small cell lung cancer. Study observations and caveats: Higher adjacent-lung clonality was associated with shorter survival. Of the tissues analyzed, uninvolved adjacent lung showed maximal T cell clonality, greater than tumor.

The trim removed 8 bases at V and 5 bases at J, leaving 12 bases unmatched. The germline V gene encodes CDR1 WSHSY and CDR2 SAAADI. This CDR3 is 17 amino acids long. Sequencing used immunoSEQ multiplex PCR; TCRdb keeps in-frame clones, though not all of them. The data show about 21,000 clones, about 83% seen once. For this clone: The antigen remains undetermined.

This sequence was found in a man between 40 and 75 years old with stage I lung adenocarcinoma. The chain employs TRBV10-2 and TRBJ2-5, with 15 bases that match TRBD2. The sequencing here drew on peripheral blood, taken before any cancer treatment. The DNA of the CDR3 is TGCGCCAGCCGCCGGACTAGCGGGGGGGCCACGGAGGAGACCCAGTACTTC. This codes for CASRRTSGGATEETQYF.